This TCR beta chain emerged from a study of T-cell reconstitution after alpha-beta-depleted transplantation in children. The study, taken as a whole, reports: Newly produced T cells mostly accounted for T-cell counts and diversity one year post-transplant. High day-60 TCRbeta diversity in some patients came from surviving recipient T cells and thymic progenitors.

Researchers prepared the TCRbeta library using unique molecular identifiers, the study reports. TCRdb processed the PCR reads anew with MiXCR; each CDR3 protein has one entry. The sample includes around 960,000 distinct CDR3 sequences, around 30% seen only once; the top ten take roughly 31%. Trimming took 2 bases from V and 2 from J, leaving 8 bases between them. Germline V CDR1 and CDR2: SGHDT, YYEEEE. This CDR3 contains 13 residues. Notes on this clonotype: The antigen remains undetermined.

V gene TRBV5-6 combines with J gene TRBJ2-7; possibly TRBD1 or TRBD2 for D (5 bases each). This sequence originates from a boy less than two years old who had a stem cell transplant for SCID, so the T cells may come from the graft donor. The material was PBMCs, mostly from graft donor cells, obtained 360 days after TCRalphabeta/CD19-depleted stem cell transplant. CDR3 nucleotide sequence: TGTGCCAGCAGCTTTGGGGACGCCTACGAGCAGTACTTC. Its translation: CASSFGDAYEQYF.